Shown below are 20 T cell receptor beta chains from a single sample sequenced in a study of CD8+ T cells in alopecia areata. Extracted RNA was reverse transcribed, and the resulting cDNA served as sequencing template. The table came from immunoSEQ multiplex PCR; TCRdb's copy has only in-frame clones and leaves some out. This sample has 290,000 or so clones, each found more than once. Sorting of pooled cutaneous lymph node cells was based on CD4, CD8alpha, NKG2D, NKG2ACE and other markers. Material for sequencing was CD4+ T cells sorted from a lymph node. These receptors were taken from a C3H/HeJ mouse with alopecia areata. The strain's MHC: H2-k.

Remarks on this clone: Any gene name here is a mouse gene name. The read ends 4 residues early relative to the CDR3; the germline J gene fills the gap. Other nucleotide sequences from this sample produce the same CDR3. The rearrangement links TRBV13-1 to TRBJ2-3, with TRBD1 matching over 10 bases. Trimming at V came to 0 bases and at J to 3 bases, leaving 1 base not matched to a gene. The CDR3 consists of 15 residues. Germline V CDR1 and CDR2: NSHNY, SYGAGN. CDR3 region: CASSDADRGAETLYF. CDR3 bases read: TGTGCCAGCAGTGATGCGGACAGGGGGGCAGAA.

With respect to this clone: The germline and genes are mouse ones. The CDR3 end is not reached by the read, which stops 3 residues before it; the germline J gene fills it in. The rearrangement joins TRBV13-1 to TRBJ1-6; D gene ambiguous. TRBJ1-6 is an ORF, and what it does is uncertain. The CDR3 contains 13 residues. The germline CDR1 and CDR2 sequences are NSHNY and SYGAGN. V gave up 2 bases and J gave up 3 bases, with 3 bases separating them. This CDR3 reads CASSEGYNSPLYF. The part of the CDR3 DNA that was read is TGTGCCAGCAGTGAAGGCTATAATTCGCCC.

This clone turned up a few times. Gene names denote mouse genes. The read is 4 residues too short to cover the CDR3 end, so that end is filled in from the germline J gene. This sequence joins TRBV5 and TRBJ2-7; 10 nucleotides match TRBD1. CDR3 size: 15 residues. V shed 5 bases and J 1 base; nucleotides not matched to a gene: 5. The V gene's germline CDR1 is LGHNA and CDR2 YNLKQL (reference sequence). The CDR3 sequence is CASSTRDRGSYEQYF. CDR3 DNA, as far as it was read: TGTGCCAGCAGCACCCGGGACAGGGGTTCCTAT.

Note on this clone: Germline and genes here are mouse. The sequence runs out 4 residues before the end of the CDR3; the remainder is reconstructed from the germline J gene. The V call is TRBV13-1, the J call TRBJ2-2, with D hard to call. This CDR3 has 12 amino acids. Germline values: CDR1 NSHNY, CDR2 SYGAGN. V lost 5 bases and J 3 bases, leaving 5 bases between the germline ends. CDR3: CASRWDTGQLYF. Partial CDR3 DNA: TGTGCCAGCAGGTGGGACACCGGG.

On this clone: Genes here carry mouse names. Read sequence stops 4 residues before the CDR3 end, and the germline J gene provides the missing end. The same CDR3 is also encoded by other DNA sequences in this sample. The chain is built from TRBV13-1 and TRBJ2-4, with 8 bases lining up with TRBD2. Germline values: CDR1 NSHNY, CDR2 SYGAGN. The CDR3 has 14 residues. The chain's CDR3 is CASSDSGGRNTLYF. CDR3 DNA, as far as it was read: TGTGCCAGCAGTGATTCTGGGGGGAGAAAC.

This clone was counted a few times. Gene and germline names: mouse. With the read ending 4 residues before the CDR3 end, the germline J gene is used to fill in that end. The chain combines TRBV13-2 with TRBJ2-1; 11 bases align to TRBD2. V dropped 1 base and J dropped 3; count of bases not matched to a gene: 3. Germline values: CDR1 NNHNN, CDR2 SYGAGS (reference sequence). CDR3 size: 16 residues. The sequenced part of the CDR3 DNA is TGTGCCAGCGGTGATTTAGGGACTGGGGGCTATGCT. Amino acids: CASGDLGTGGYA. The whole CDR3 sequence is CASGDLGTGGYAEQFF.

This clone was counted only a few times. All gene names here are mouse names. Read sequence stops 4 residues before the CDR3 end, and the germline J gene provides the missing end. The chain has TRBV5 and TRBJ1-2, with 10 bases matching TRBD1. This CDR3 is built from 15 residues. The germline CDR1 and CDR2 sequences are LGHNA and YNLKQL (reference sequence). Incomplete CDR3 DNA: TGTGCCAGCAGCCAAGAGACAGGGGGCTTGTCC. It is translated as CASSQETGGLS. The complete CDR3 protein is CASSQETGGLSDYTF.

This clone was detected only a few times. Genes here carry mouse names. The sequence runs out 4 residues before the end of the CDR3; the remainder is reconstructed from the germline J gene. The rearrangement joins TRBV19 to TRBJ2-1, with TRBD2 matching 8 bases. Germline lookup yields CDR1 FNHDT and CDR2 SITEND (reference sequence). The CDR3 is 14 residues long. CDR3 sequence reads: CASSKGGGGAEQFF. The sequenced CDR3 bases are TGTGCCAGCAGTAAGGGCGGGGGGGGCGCT.

Notes on this clone: Mouse germline and gene names are used. Sequencing ends 4 residues short of the CDR3 end; the germline J gene provides the rest. This chain uses TRBV5 with TRBJ2-7; TRBD2 might be the D (7 bases). CDR3 length: 14 residues. Germline lookup yields CDR1 LGHNA and CDR2 YNLKQL (reference sequence). V was clipped by 4 bases and J by 0 bases, with 10 bases between them. Incomplete CDR3 DNA: TGTGCCAGCAGCCTCGGGGGGCTCTCCTAT. It encodes CASSLGGLSY. The full CDR3 is CASSLGGLSYEQYF.

This clone came up a few times. Gene names are mouse gene names. The observed sequence ends 4 residues before the CDR3 terminus, with the missing tail filled in from the germline J gene. V usage is TRBV5 and J usage is TRBJ2-1; TRBD2 aligns across 11 bases. In germline, CDR1 is LGHNA, CDR2 YNLKQL (reference sequence). The CDR3 runs 16 residues. J lost 5 bases, V lost 1 base, and 4 bases had no gene match. Here the CDR3 reads CASSQVPGLGDAEQFF. CDR3 DNA, as far as it was read: TGTGCCAGCAGCCAAGTCCCGGGACTGGGGGATGCT.

This clone appeared a few times. Genes and germline come from the mouse. The DNA ends 4 residues before the CDR3 does, and the rest of the CDR3 is filled in from the germline J gene. This sample also contains other DNA sequences that code for the same CDR3. J is TRBJ2-2 and V is TRBV5; possible D gene TRBD1, 6 bases. Germline V gives CDR1 LGHNA, CDR2 YNLKQL (reference sequence). Trimming took off 2 bases at V and 0 bases at J, with 10 bases between the two ends. The CDR3 totals 16 residues. CDR3: CASSQPGQTNTGQLYF. The part of the CDR3 DNA that was read is TGTGCCAGCAGCCAACCGGGACAAACAAACACCGGG.

This clone came up many times. The gene names here belong to mouse. The read is 4 residues too short to cover the CDR3 end, so that end is filled in from the germline J gene. The V gene is TRBV19, the J gene TRBJ2-7; D possibly corresponds to TRBD2 (6 bases). The CDR3 is 14 residues long. CDR1 FNHDT and CDR2 SITEND come from the germline V gene (reference sequence). V lost 4 bases and J lost 3, with 14 bases in between. Partial CDR3 DNA: TGTGCCAGCAGTCCCTCGGGACTTTTCTAT. Translating it yields CASSPSGLFY. The whole CDR3 sequence is CASSPSGLFYEQYF.

To note about this clone: Mouse germline and gene names are used. The read ends 4 residues early relative to the CDR3; the germline J gene fills the gap. The rearrangement links TRBV13-3 to TRBJ1-2; 7 bases fit TRBD1. The CDR3 has 14 residues. Germline CDR1 and CDR2: NNHDY and SYVADS. With V trimmed by 6 bases and J by 3 bases, 8 bases remained unmatched. This CDR3 reads CASTLQGRDSDYTF. CDR3 DNA (partial): TGTGCCAGCACCCTACAGGGGAGGGACTCC.

Comment on this clone: Any gene name here is a mouse gene name. From the germline J gene comes the end of the CDR3, since the read stops 4 residues before it. J is TRBJ2-2 and V is TRBV31; TRBD1 matches 9 bases. Unmatched junction bases numbered 2, after V lost 3 bases and J lost 3 bases. Germline V gene sequence: CDR1 GKSSPN, CDR2 SITVG. CDR3 length: 14 amino acids. CDR3 DNA (partial): TGTGCCTGGAGGTGGACAGGGGACACCGGG. Protein: CAWRWTGDTG. The full CDR3 reads CAWRWTGDTGQLYF.

A remark on this clone: Gene names are mouse gene names. Other DNA sequences in this sample translate to the same CDR3. The CDR3 loop is CASSDNYEQYF. The DNA read from the CDR3 is TGTGCCAGCAGCGACAATTAT. The chain combines TRBV13-1 with TRBJ2-7; D ambiguous. The read stops 4 residues short of the end of the CDR3; the missing end is completed from the germline J gene. CDR1 is NSHNY and CDR2 is SYGAGN in the germline V gene. The CDR3 length is 11 residues.

This clone was recorded a few times. Genes and germline are mouse. The read ends 4 residues before the CDR3 terminus; that terminus is restored from the germline J gene. The rearrangement uses TRBV29 and TRBJ2-1; D gene unclear. Per the germline V gene, CDR1 is MSHET and CDR2 is SYDVDS. Trimming pared 8 bases from V and 5 bases from J, leaving 10 bases between. This CDR3 has 12 amino acids. CDR3 DNA, as far as it was read: TGTGCTAGCGACCTACAGAATGCT. Amino acids: CASDLQNA. The full CDR3 protein is CASDLQNAEQFF.

This clone occurred a few times. These gene names are mouse names. The read ends 4 residues before the CDR3 terminus; that terminus is restored from the germline J gene. The J gene is TRBJ2-5, the V gene TRBV5, with a possible D match to TRBD1 (5 bases). From germline, CDR1 is LGHNA and CDR2 YNLKQL (reference sequence). The CDR3 consists of 14 residues. The part of the CDR3 DNA that was read is TGTGCCAGCAGCCAAGCACAGGCAGAAGAC. It yields the protein CASSQAQAED. The complete CDR3 reads CASSQAQAEDTQYF.

The sample holds a few counts of this clone. Gene names and germline refer to mouse. Other DNA sequences from this sample encode an identical CDR3 as well. CDR3 DNA, as far as it was read: TGTGCCAGCAGTGATCCAGGGGGGACA. Its protein is CASSDPGGT. The CDR3 reads in full as CASSDPGGTEVFF. The rearrangement uses TRBV13-1 and TRBJ1-1, with 7 bases identical to TRBD1. The CDR3 extends 4 residues past the end of the read, so its final part is completed from the germline J gene. The CDR3 loop spans 13 amino acids. The germline V gene encodes CDR1 NSHNY and CDR2 SYGAGN.

A word on this clone: Germline and genes: mouse. The read ends 4 residues early relative to the CDR3; the germline J gene fills the gap. The chain is built from TRBV13-3 and TRBJ2-1; 10 nucleotides match TRBD2. Germline V lookup: CDR1 NNHDY, CDR2 SYVADS. The CDR3 spans 16 residues. Trimming at V came to 4 bases and at J to 1 base, leaving 5 bases not matched to a gene. CDR3 protein: CASSPWTGGNYAEQFF. The DNA read from the CDR3 is TGTGCCAGCAGTCCCTGGACTGGGGGAAACTATGCT.

On this clone: The gene names here belong to mouse. Coverage ceases 4 residues before the CDR3 finishes, and the germline J gene fills in the end. The rearrangement uses TRBV13-1 and TRBJ2-7, with 9 bases matching TRBD2. The CDR3 covers 14 residues. Germline CDR1 and CDR2: NSHNY and SYGAGN. CDR3 bases read: TGTGCCAGCAGTGATGTGACTGGGGGAAAT. This encodes CASSDVTGGN. The full CDR3 protein reads CASSDVTGGNEQYF.